Detailed here is one T cell receptor (beta chain). Its antigen is unknown. For the second PCR, which ran for roughly 7 to 11 cycles, a sample-barcoded 5' primer and a J-beta primer mix were used. A template-switch adaptor with 12 random nucleotides tagged each cDNA molecule. One entry per CDR3 protein results from TCRdb running MiXCR on the 5' RACE reads. This table holds around 800,000 distinct CDR3 sequences, around two thirds found once. The sample belongs to a study of blood T cells in healthy people across ages. Study-level results: With donor CMV status unknown, expanded clonotype changes were possibly confounded. It was the long-lived donors that had more naive CD4+ cells and higher diversity than aged donors.

Donor samples were obtained from healthy Caucasian individuals from Russia, aged about 6 to 100. This CDR3 is 16 amino acids long. After removal of 3 bases from V and 2 bases from J, the junction contained 10 bases not matched to a gene. Looked up from germline, CDR1 is DFQATT and CDR2 is SNEGSKA (reference sequence). The origin of this receptor is a man between 25 and 39 years old in good health. The rearrangement links TRBV20-1 to TRBJ1-5; TRBD1 aligns across 7 bases. Source material: blood. Written as DNA, the CDR3 is TGCAGTGCTAGTGGCAGGGGGGGGGTAGGCAATCAGCCCCAGCATTTT. Its translation is CSASGRGGVGNQPQHF.